A single sample is the source of the 12 T cell receptor beta chains below, sequenced in a study of chronic HIV infection and antiretroviral therapy. TCRdb redid the calling of the 5' RACE reads with MiXCR, one entry per CDR3 protein. The top ten hold around 3% of the sample, which has some 38,000 distinct CDR3 sequences, around 8.7% seen once. Sequencing was performed on peripheral blood. These receptors originate from an adult who had HIV and had not received antiretroviral therapy, or was an uninfected healthy control (not recorded which).

This clonotype was seen repeatedly, ten times or more. This rearrangement joins TRBV9 to TRBJ2-2, with D hard to call. The CDR3 is 17 residues long. The ends were cut back, 0 bases at V and 3 bases at J, with 15 bases in the middle. In germline, CDR1 is SGDLS, CDR2 YYNGEE. CDR3 DNA sequence: TGTGCCAGCAGCGTAGCCGGAACCCCAAGGCACACCGGGGAGCTGTTTTTT. Translated: CASSVAGTPRHTGELFF.

The rearrangement uses TRBV6-2 or TRBV6-3 and TRBJ2-3, with D unresolved. V was trimmed by 2 bases and J by 8 bases, leaving 8 bases between them. Germline V lookup: CDR1 MNHEY, CDR2 SVGEGT. The length of the CDR3 is 12 residues. The DNA of the CDR3 is TGTGCCAGCAGTTACGGGGTCGCTACGCAGTATTTT. Translating gives CASSYGVATQYF.

The chain recombines TRBV2 with TRBJ1-4; D perhaps matches TRBD1 (6 bases). The germline CDR1 and CDR2 sequences are SNHLY and FYNNEI. The CDR3 runs 16 residues. V gave up 2 bases and J gave up 0 bases, with 10 bases separating them. The CDR3 coding sequence is TGTGCCAGCAGTGAATTCCGGACAGCAACTAATGAAAAACTGTTTTTT. Its translation: CASSEFRTATNEKLFF. Using reference TRBV2 and TRBJ1-4 for the parts outside the CDR3, the full variable domain is EPEVTQTPSHQVTQMGQEVILRCVPISNHLYFYWYRQILGQKVEFLVSFYNNEISEKSEIFDDQFSVERPDGSNFTLKIRSTKLEDSAMYFCASSEFRTATNEKLFFGSGTQLSVL.

Only a few counts were recorded for this clonotype. The chain has TRBV6-6 and TRBJ2-7; 8 positions match TRBD2. Germline lookup yields CDR1 MNHNY and CDR2 SVGAGI (reference sequence). V shed 4 bases, J shed 6 bases, and the junction held 11 bases outside the gene matches. This CDR3 comprises 15 residues. CDR3 amino acids: CASSSIGAGGAEQYF. The CDR3 DNA reads as TGTGCCAGCAGTTCAATCGGGGCGGGGGGTGCCGAGCAGTACTTC.

This clonotype was detected a few times. The V call is TRBV20-1, the J call TRBJ2-3; 15 bases line up with TRBD2. Germline values: CDR1 DFQATT, CDR2 SNEGSKA (reference sequence). The CDR3 runs 13 residues. V gave up 6 bases and J gave up 9 bases; unmatched junction bases: 4. CDR3 amino acids: CSAGLAGGRTQYF. The CDR3 DNA sequence: TGCAGTGCCGGACTAGCGGGAGGGAGGACGCAGTATTTT.

This clonotype was found a few times. V is TRBV29-1 and J is TRBJ2-7, with D perhaps matching TRBD1 or TRBD2 (6 bases each). Germline CDR1 is SQVTM and CDR2 is ANQGSEA. Deletions cut 5 bases from V and 2 bases from J, with 16 bases between. The CDR3 is 14 amino acids. This CDR3 is CSVLIRGPTYEQYF. In DNA form, the CDR3 reads TGCAGCGTTCTCATCCGGGGGCCCACCTACGAGCAGTACTTC.

The sample holds a few counts of this clonotype. The V gene is TRBV29-1, the J gene TRBJ1-2; no firm D call. CDR3 length equals 13 residues. Per the germline V gene, CDR1 is SQVTM and CDR2 is ANQGSEA. With 0 bases removed from V and 2 bases from J, the gap between germline ends came to 7 bases. Here the CDR3 DNA reads TGCAGCGTTGAAGATACTCCCAACTATGGCTACACCTTC. Translation gives CSVEDTPNYGYTF. Using reference TRBV29-1 and TRBJ1-2 for the parts outside the CDR3, the full variable domain is SAVISQKPSRDICQRGTSLTIQCQVDSQVTMMFWYRQQPGQSLTLIATANQGSEATYESGFVIDKFPISRPNLTFSTLTVSNMSPEDSSIYLCSVEDTPNYGYTFGSGTRLTVV.

This clonotype was seen only once. This sequence may be a read error, since a much larger clone differs from it by one base. The V and J genes are TRBV3-1 and TRBJ2-1; D is perhaps TRBD1 or TRBD2 (5 bases each). Germline-derived CDR1 and CDR2 are LGHDT and YNNKEL (reference sequence). The CDR3 runs 13 residues. CDR3 amino acids: CDSSQLLGTEQFF. As DNA, the CDR3 is TGTGACAGCAGCCAACTACTAGGGACTGAGCAGTTCTTC.

This clonotype was picked up a small number of times. V is TRBV9 and J is TRBJ2-3; 7 nucleotides agree with TRBD2. Per the germline V gene, CDR1 is SGDLS and CDR2 is YYNGEE. The CDR3 runs 15 residues. The ends lost 4 bases at V and 0 bases at J; junction bases unmatched: 5. Here the CDR3 reads CASSPSGSSTDTQYF. The DNA for the CDR3 is TGTGCCAGCAGCCCTAGCGGCTCTAGCACAGATACGCAGTATTTT.

This chain joins TRBV28 and TRBJ2-1; 14 bases align to TRBD2. The CDR3 length is 17 residues. The junction had 8 bases not matched to a gene; V was cut back by 3 bases and J by 7 bases. From germline, CDR1 is MDHEN and CDR2 SYDVKM. CDR3 protein: CASSFGGGTSGRNEQFF. The CDR3 DNA reads TGTGCCAGCAGTTTTGGGGGCGGGACTAGCGGGAGAAATGAGCAGTTCTTC.

The rearrangement links TRBV28 to TRBJ1-5; TRBD1 matches 7 bases. Unmatched junction bases numbered 7, after V lost 5 bases and J lost 0 bases. The germline V gene encodes CDR1 MDHEN and CDR2 SYDVKM. The CDR3 length is 16 residues. The CDR3 loop reads CASSLYRGTSNQPQHF. In nucleotides, the CDR3 is TGTGCCAGCAGTCTCTACAGGGGAACTAGCAATCAGCCCCAGCATTTT.

This clonotype was seen repeatedly, ten times or more. The chain has TRBV20-1 and TRBJ2-7; D is perhaps TRBD2 (6 bases). Trimming took off 0 bases at V and 0 bases at J, with 9 bases between the two ends. The CDR3 runs 14 residues. From germline, CDR1 is DFQATT and CDR2 SNEGSKA (reference sequence). CDR3 DNA: TGCAGTGCTAGAGAAGGCGGGAACTCCTACGAGCAGTACTTC. The encoded protein is CSAREGGNSYEQYF.